The 25 T cell receptor beta chains below come from one sample, sequenced in a study of blood T cells in healthy people across ages (dated by TCRdb to between 2014 and 2017). Libraries came from 5' RACE. These reads were obtained on an Illumina HiSeq 2500. A second PCR of about 6 to 11 cycles was performed with a sample-barcoded 5' primer and a J-beta primer mix. The public reads were run again by TCRdb, first through fastp at Q25 and then through MiXCR, and only productive beta chains were kept. Each entry is one CDR3 protein sequence, shown with its most common DNA and genes. The sample table shows roughly 1,800,000 distinct CDR3 sequences, and about 50% are seen once. Less than 2.5% of the sample is in the top ten clones. Sequencing input: blood. These receptor sequences come from a woman in her 40s in good health.

This clonotype was seen only a few times. This chain joins TRBV21-1 and TRBJ2-7; the D call in the table, TRBD2, was not verified against the DNA. TRBV21-1 corresponds to a pseudogene. The CDR3 is made up of 13 amino acids. The CDR3 reads CASSKAGPSEQYF. The CDR3 DNA reads TGTGCCAGCAGCAAAGCGGGCCCGTCCGAGCAGTACTTC.

The chain employs TRBV20-1 and TRBJ2-1; 7 nucleotides align to TRBD2. The CDR3 loop spans 13 amino acids. V dropped 3 bases and J dropped 6; count of bases not matched to a gene: 5. Germline V gene lookup returns CDR1 DFQATT and CDR2 SNEGSKA (reference sequence). The CDR3: CSASRTRTNEQFF. The CDR3 region has the DNA TGCAGTGCTAGTAGGACTAGAACCAATGAGCAGTTCTTC.

This chain uses TRBV7-9 with TRBJ2-7; 9 bases are shared with TRBD1. The CDR3 has 15 amino acids. Germline loops: CDR1 SEHNR, CDR2 FQNEAQ (reference sequence). V lost 5 bases and J lost 0; bases outside the gene matches: 5. CDR3 bases: TGTGCCAGCAGCCACCGGGACAGGGTCTCCTACGAGCAGTACTTC. This translates into CASSHRDRVSYEQYF.

This sequence joins TRBV24-1 and TRBJ2-2; TRBD2 aligns across 8 bases. V lost 4 bases and J lost 1; bases outside the gene matches: 4. Germline V gene data show CDR1 as KGHDR and CDR2 as SFDVKD. CDR3 length equals 16 residues. The CDR3, as DNA: TGTGCCACCAGTGAACCTACTAGCGGGAACACCGGGGAGCTGTTTTTT. As protein: CATSEPTSGNTGELFF.

This clonotype came up a few times. The rearrangement uses TRBV5-1 and TRBJ2-3; a possible D gene is TRBD2 (5 bases). The CDR3 spans 16 residues. V lost 2 bases and J 0 bases, leaving 13 bases between the germline ends. Germline V CDR1 and CDR2: SGHRS, YFSETQ. The CDR3 nucleotides read TGCGCCAGCAGCTTCCCAGGACTCCCTAGCACAGATACGCAGTATTTT. It encodes CASSFPGLPSTDTQYF.

The J gene is TRBJ2-5, the V gene TRBV10-2; D not certain. Germline V gene sequence: CDR1 WSHSY, CDR2 SAAADI. The V and J ends lost 6 bases and 3 bases respectively, with 14 bases between them. The CDR3 loop spans 14 amino acids. In DNA, the CDR3 is TGCGCCAGCAGGGAGCCGGGCAGTAAAGAGACCCAGTACTTC. It encodes CASREPGSKETQYF.

This clonotype showed up just a few times. The chain is built from TRBV7-2 and TRBJ2-7; 10 positions match TRBD1. The CDR3 length is 17 residues. Per the germline V gene, CDR1 is SGHTA and CDR2 is FQGNSA. V lost 2 bases to trimming and J lost 1 base; unmatched junction nucleotides: 8. This CDR3 is CASSLSSRQGASYEQYF. The CDR3 nucleotides are TGTGCCAGCAGCTTATCTTCCAGACAGGGGGCTTCCTACGAGCAGTACTTC. The full variable domain, in which reference TRBV7-2 and TRBJ2-7 provide the parts outside the CDR3, is GAGVSQSPSNKVTEKGKDVELRCDPISGHTALYWYRQSLGQGLEFLIYFQGNSAPDKSGLPSDRFSAERTGGSVSTLTIQRTQQEDSAVYLCASSLSSRQGASYEQYFGPGTRLTVT.

The V call is TRBV24-1, the J call TRBJ2-1, with D uncertain. This CDR3 has 11 residues. Per the germline V gene, CDR1 is KGHDR and CDR2 is SFDVKD. V lost 9 bases to trimming and J lost 5 bases, with 7 bases between them. For the CDR3, the DNA is TGTGCCACCCGGAGTGACAATGAGCAGTTCTTC. It yields the protein CATRSDNEQFF.

This chain connects TRBV6-2 or TRBV6-3 to TRBJ1-4, with D unclear. Germline lookup yields CDR1 MNHEY and CDR2 SVGEGT. Between the trimmed V and J ends, which lost 7 bases and 11 bases, there was a span of 17 bases. This CDR3 spans 13 amino acids. This CDR3 is CASKDSGYWKLFF. The DNA of the CDR3 is TGTGCCAGCAAAGATTCCGGATATTGGAAACTGTTTTTT.

This clonotype has more than one count but fewer than ten. The J gene is TRBJ1-4, the V gene TRBV6-5, with TRBD1 identical over 9 bases. CDR1 MNHEY and CDR2 SVGAGI come from the germline V gene. The CDR3 spans 15 residues. The V segment lost 5 bases and the J segment 4 bases; nucleotides outside the gene matches: 5. The chain's CDR3 is CASSDWTGVNEKLFF. CDR3 sequence (DNA): TGTGCCAGCAGTGACTGGACAGGGGTTAATGAAAAACTGTTTTTT.

This clonotype was seen only a few times. The CDR3: CASSLLAWAEDGYTF. As DNA, the CDR3 is TGTGCCAGCAGCTTATTAGCGTGGGCAGAGGATGGCTACACCTTC. The genes are TRBV7-9 and TRBJ1-2; D is ambiguous. V dropped 2 bases and J dropped 6 bases, with 16 bases sitting between them. The germline CDR1 and CDR2 sequences are SEHNR and FQNEAQ (reference sequence). The CDR3 is 15 amino acids.

This clonotype turned up a few times. V and J are TRBV9 and TRBJ2-7; no reliable D call. The J call may be incorrect, as the DNA end agrees better with TRBJ2-5. Germline CDR1 and CDR2: SGDLS and YYNGEE. The CDR3 runs 14 residues. The CDR3 nucleotides are TGTGCCAGCAGCGTAGAGTCAGCCCGTGGGACCCAGTACTTC. Its protein is CASSVESARGTQYF.

This clonotype occurred a few times. CDR3 in amino acids: CASGFGGEGWETQYF. CDR3 in DNA: TGTGCTAGTGGTTTCGGAGGGGAAGGATGGGAGACCCAGTACTTC. The chain couples TRBV12-5 to TRBJ2-5; maybe TRBD2 (6 bases). This CDR3 has 15 amino acids. The V gene lost 3 bases and the J gene lost 5 bases, with 16 bases spanning the gap. Per the germline V gene, CDR1 is LGHNT and CDR2 is FRNRAP.

The chain couples TRBV5-1 to TRBJ1-6; TRBD1 agrees at 7 bases. From germline, CDR1 is SGHRS and CDR2 YFSETQ. Losses at the gene ends were 4 bases for V and 7 bases for J; bases not matched to a gene: 11. The CDR3 runs to 16 residues. CDR3 loop: CASSARQGDKNSPLHF. CDR3 in DNA: TGCGCCAGCAGCGCACGGCAGGGGGATAAGAATTCACCCCTCCACTTT.

The V call is TRBV27, the J call TRBJ1-2; weak D call: TRBD1 (6 bases). CDR1 and CDR2 (germline): MNHEY, SMNVEV (reference sequence). With 0 bases removed from V and 8 bases from J, the gap between germline ends came to 22 bases. CDR3 length: 17 amino acids. This CDR3 is CASSLSMPGQGQGGYTF. In nucleotides, the CDR3 is TGTGCCAGCAGTTTATCGATGCCGGGGCAGGGGCAGGGAGGCTACACCTTC.

The V and J genes are TRBV5-1 and TRBJ2-5; D gene unclear. The V gene lost 4 bases and the J gene lost 1 base, with 14 bases spanning the gap. Germline values: CDR1 SGHRS, CDR2 YFSETQ. This CDR3 is built from 15 residues. The chain's CDR3 is CASSPSGYSQETQYF. The DNA of the CDR3 is TGCGCCAGCAGCCCGAGTGGGTATAGCCAAGAGACCCAGTACTTC.

The chain couples TRBV12-3 or TRBV12-4 to TRBJ2-5; 11 nucleotides align to TRBD1. The CDR3 consists of 15 residues. The V gene end was trimmed by 6 bases and the J gene end by 4 bases; junction bases not matched to a gene: 7. As DNA, the CDR3 is TGTGCCAGCAGCTGGACAGGGGGCCCTCGAGAGACCCAGTACTTC. Translation gives CASSWTGGPRETQYF.

This clonotype appeared a few times. The rearrangement uses TRBV27 and TRBJ1-2; no reliable D call. Germline V gene sequence: CDR1 MNHEY, CDR2 SMNVEV (reference sequence). V was trimmed by 4 bases and J by 6 bases, leaving 12 bases between them. The CDR3 is 13 amino acids. CDR3: CASSSDGNHGYTF. The CDR3 coding sequence is TGTGCCAGCAGTTCAGACGGGAACCATGGCTACACCTTC.

The chain is built from TRBV7-2 and TRBJ2-5; TRBD1 aligns across 11 bases. The CDR3 has 19 amino acids. Germline values: CDR1 SGHTA, CDR2 FQGNSA. V lost 0 bases and J lost 5; bases outside the gene matches: 14. CDR3 in DNA: TGTGCCAGCAGCTTAGCCCTCGGACAGGGGGCTCGTTCGGGGGAGACCCAGTACTTC. Amino acids: CASSLALGQGARSGETQYF. The entire variable domain, with the rest obtained from reference TRBV7-2 and TRBJ2-5, is as follows: GAGVSQSPSNKVTEKGKDVELRCDPISGHTALYWYRQSLGQGLEFLIYFQGNSAPDKSGLPSDRFSAERTGGSVSTLTIQRTQQEDSAVYLCASSLALGQGARSGETQYFGPGTRLLVL.

In DNA, the CDR3 is TGCAGCGTTGACCCGACAGGTAGCACAGATACGCAGTATTTT. This translates into CSVDPTGSTDTQYF. The chain links TRBV29-1 to TRBJ2-3; D might be TRBD1 (6 bases). Germline V gene lookup returns CDR1 SQVTM and CDR2 ANQGSEA. This CDR3 contains 14 residues. V shed 3 bases and J shed 0 bases, with 10 bases lying between them.

A note on this clonotype: Possible read error: a much larger clone is one base away. The CDR3: CASSVEDRYNEQYF. The CDR3 nucleotides are TGTGCCAGCAGCGTTGAAGACAGGTACAATGAGCAGTACTTC. The chain has TRBV9 and TRBJ2-1; tentatively, D is TRBD1 (6 bases). The J call may be mistaken, given a closer DNA end match to TRBJ2-7. This CDR3 spans 14 amino acids. CDR1 is SGDLS and CDR2 is YYNGEE in the germline V gene.

This sequence joins TRBV29-1 and TRBJ1-1; D ambiguous. Deletions cut 4 bases from V and 0 bases from J, with 9 bases between. The CDR3 has 13 residues. Germline assignment: CDR1 SQVTM and CDR2 ANQGSEA. The CDR3 is CSVGAGVNTEAFF. In nucleotides, the CDR3 is TGCAGCGTTGGGGCCGGGGTGAACACTGAAGCTTTCTTT.

The chain joins TRBV12-5 to TRBJ2-5; 12 positions match TRBD2. Trimming took 2 bases from V and 4 from J; bases not matched to a gene: 5. This CDR3 spans 16 amino acids. CDR1 is LGHNT, CDR2 FRNRAP, per germline. The chain's CDR3 is CASGLSTSGGRETQYF. CDR3 coding DNA: TGTGCTAGTGGTTTGTCAACTAGCGGGGGGAGAGAGACCCAGTACTTC.

This clonotype was counted a single time. V and J are TRBV7-2 and TRBJ2-3; TRBD1 agrees at 11 bases. This CDR3 region has 16 residues. The germline V gene encodes CDR1 SGHTA and CDR2 FQGNSA. J was trimmed by 7 bases and V by 1 base; bases with no gene match: 7. Written as DNA, the CDR3 is TGTGCCAGCAGCTTAGGCGGGACAGGGGGTGTGAATACGCAGTATTTT. The encoded protein is CASSLGGTGGVNTQYF.

CDR3 nucleotide sequence: TGTGCCAGCAGTCCGGCGGGAGGTGGGGACAATGAGCAGTTCTTC. Translated, it gives CASSPAGGGDNEQFF. The chain couples TRBV12-3 or TRBV12-4 to TRBJ2-1; 8 bases match TRBD2. The CDR3 totals 15 residues. V shed 5 bases, J shed 5 bases, and the junction held 8 bases outside the gene matches.